This T cell receptor (beta chain) was profiled in a study of vaccination and CD4 T cells after COVID-19. Study overall: The interval from dose two to post-vaccine sampling had a median of about 66 days, and it ranged from 14 to 241.

Germline CDR1 is SEHNR and CDR2 is FQNEAQ (reference sequence). The V end lost 7 bases, the J end lost 2 bases, and 19 bases lay between the germline ends. The CDR3 has 16 amino acids. This clonotype is labeled as large. Antigen unknown. The treatment here: approximately 9-day PBMC culture with coronavirus spike peptide pools or control peptides (ViraFEST assay). Samples of CD4+ T cells were obtained from the unexposed donor before the COVID-19 pandemic (2011-2018). TCRs were sequenced by ViraFEST after antigen-specific T cells had been expanded with peptide pools. Researchers used the Oncomine TCR Beta short-read assay to sequence DNA from cultured CD4+ T cells. It was from cultured CD4+ T cells that genomic DNA was extracted. TCRdb re-called the PCR reads through MiXCR, storing one row per CDR3 protein. The sample records 650 to 850 distinct CDR3 sequences, 13% being singletons.

The sequencing sample was made of CD4+ T cells from blood, cultured in vitro. This chain links TRBV7-9 with TRBJ2-3, with D possibly being TRBD2 (6 bases). The receptor comes from a human donor in good health. Here the CDR3 reads CASTPLRDFYTDTQYF. For the CDR3, the DNA is TGTGCCAGCACCCCCCTCCGGGACTTCTACACAGATACGCAGTATTTT.